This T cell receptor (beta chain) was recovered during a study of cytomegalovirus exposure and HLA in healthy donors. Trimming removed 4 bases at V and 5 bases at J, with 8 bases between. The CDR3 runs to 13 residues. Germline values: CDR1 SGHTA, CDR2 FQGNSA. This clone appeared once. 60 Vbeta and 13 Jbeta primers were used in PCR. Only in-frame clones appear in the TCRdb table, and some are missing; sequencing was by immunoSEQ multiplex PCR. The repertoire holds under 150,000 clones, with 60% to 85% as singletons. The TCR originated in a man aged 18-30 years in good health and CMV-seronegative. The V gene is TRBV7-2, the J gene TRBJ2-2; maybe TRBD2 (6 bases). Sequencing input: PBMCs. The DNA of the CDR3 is TGTGCCAGCAGCTACGGGGGAACCGGGGAGCTGTTTTTT. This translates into CASSYGGTGELFF.